What follows is one T cell receptor beta chain and its context. Antigen unknown. Per germline, CDR1 SNHLY and CDR2 FYNNEI. The CDR3 extends over 14 amino acids. V dropped 8 bases and J dropped 0; count of bases not matched to a gene: 6. Only in-frame clones appear in the TCRdb table, and some are missing; sequencing was by immunoSEQ multiplex PCR. The repertoire holds about 400,000 clones, with over 75% as singletons. Regarding treatment: about 20 received Ad26.COV2.S at low or high dose, single or two shots; roughly five received placebo; per-sample allocation not given. Sampling occurred on day 63 after the first vaccine or placebo injection. Donation was by an adult aged 18-55 years who was in Boston. This vaccine is an Ad26 vector that expresses the Wuhan-strain SARS-CoV-2 spike. The data belong to a study of Ad26.COV2.S vaccination and SARS-CoV-2 variants. Study details: This donor came from the COV1001 trial of Ad26.COV2.S. Study-level points and caveats: Quantification of TCR breadth and depth may have yielded underestimates of total T cell responses.

The TCR was taken from a person aged 18 to 59 who received the Ad26.COV2.S COVID-19 vaccine or a placebo. The input for sequencing was peripheral blood, taken in a trial of Ad26.COV2.S vaccine versus placebo. V gene TRBV2 combines with J gene TRBJ1-2, with 7 bases aligning to TRBD1. The CDR3 here is CASEDRETNYGYTF. In nucleotides, the CDR3 is TGTGCCAGCGAAGACAGGGAAACTAACTATGGCTACACCTTC.